These 4 T cell receptor beta chains share one sample of origin, sequenced in a study of T cell responses to AZD1222 COVID-19 vaccine. Sequenced by immunoSEQ multiplex PCR; TCRdb stores in-frame clones only, minus some. The repertoire holds 95,000 to 130,000 clones, roughly nine tenths seen once, with roughly 1.5% in the top ten. The source was peripheral blood, collected 28 days after the second AZD1222 dose. Receptor source: an adult who received the AZD1222 COVID-19 vaccine.

The chain is built from TRBV14 and TRBJ2-1; 8 bases align to TRBD1. Looked up from germline, CDR1 is SGHDN and CDR2 is FVKESK. The CDR3 has 17 amino acids. The trim removed 10 bases at V and 6 bases at J, leaving 20 bases unmatched. The CDR3 DNA reads TGTGCCAACTGGGACAGGAGGAGGAAGGGGGCAGTCAATGAGCAGTTCTTC. Protein product: CANWDRRRKGAVNEQFF.

The rearrangement uses TRBV18 and TRBJ2-2; 13 bases line up with TRBD2. Losses at the gene ends were 6 bases for V and 5 bases for J; bases not matched to a gene: 9. Per the germline V gene, CDR1 is KGHSH and CDR2 is LQKENI. The CDR3 loop spans 17 amino acids. The CDR3 sequence is CASSLGLAGESTGELFF. CDR3 coding DNA: TGTGCCAGCTCCCTCGGACTAGCGGGAGAGAGTACCGGGGAGCTGTTTTTT.

The rearrangement joins TRBV3-1 (or the pseudogene TRBV3-2) to TRBJ2-6; 9 bases are shared with TRBD2. The germline V gene has CDR1 LGHDT and CDR2 YNNKEL (reference sequence). V lost 1 base, J lost 0 bases, and 4 bases stayed unmatched. This CDR3 is 18 amino acids long. CDR3 DNA sequence: TGTGCCAGCAGCCAAGCCCTAGCGGGACTCTCTGGGGCCAACGTCCTGACTTTC. This encodes CASSQALAGLSGANVLTF.

This sequence joins TRBV11-2 and TRBJ2-7; no reliable D call. CDR1 and CDR2 from the germline V gene are SGHAT and FQNNGV. The CDR3 is 13 residues long. Between the trimmed V and J ends, which lost 1 base and 4 bases, there was a span of 8 bases. The CDR3 DNA follows: TGTGCCAGCAGCTTAGCCCCGAAGTACGAGCAGTACTTC. It specifies CASSLAPKYEQYF.